The 5 T cell receptor beta chains below were found in one sample sequenced in a study of shared clonotypes between healthy human individuals. TCRdb keeps only in-frame clones here, not all; method: immunoSEQ multiplex PCR. This table has about 2 million clones, approximately 95% appearing once. Input material: naive CD4+ T cells sorted from blood. Subset reported: CD45RA+ positively selected. The source of these receptors is a man aged 18 to 29 in good health.

The rearrangement links TRBV13 to TRBJ2-7; D is uncertain. CDR1 is PRHDT and CDR2 is FYEKMQ in the germline V gene (reference sequence). The germline V and J ends were trimmed by 4 bases and 2 bases, with 12 bases remaining between them. The CDR3 covers 14 residues. For the CDR3, the DNA is TGTGCCAGCAGCTACGGACCGGGTCCCTACGAGCAGTACTTC. It translates to CASSYGPGPYEQYF.

J is TRBJ2-7 and V is TRBV5-1; TRBD1 matches 9 bases. Germline CDR1 is SGHRS and CDR2 is YFSETQ. The CDR3 totals 14 residues. Unmatched junction bases numbered 7, after V lost 4 bases and J lost 5 bases. The chain's CDR3 is CASSRRTGENEQYF. For the CDR3, the DNA is TGCGCCAGCAGCCGGCGGACAGGGGAAAACGAGCAGTACTTC.

This clone appeared once. This chain links TRBV5-1 with TRBJ1-2, with D perhaps TRBD1 (5 bases). The germline V gene encodes CDR1 SGHRS and CDR2 YFSETQ. CDR3 size: 16 residues. V lost 8 bases and J 3 bases, leaving 23 bases between the germline ends. CDR3 coding DNA: TGCGCCAGGGTTTTTGCCCGGGGCGGCGTTTACTATGGCTACACCTTC. As protein: CARVFARGGVYYGYTF.

The chain has TRBV2 and TRBJ1-4; TRBD1 is a possible D gene (6 bases). CDR3 length: 14 residues. Trimming removed 8 bases from V and 0 bases from J, with 10 bases in between. Germline V CDR1 and CDR2: SNHLY, FYNNEI. CDR3 protein: CASRTEATNEKLFF. DNA of the CDR3: TGTGCCAGCCGGACAGAAGCAACTAATGAAAAACTGTTTTTT.

This chain links TRBV4-3 with TRBJ1-1; D perhaps matches TRBD1 (5 bases). V shed 0 bases and J shed 8 bases, with 10 bases lying between them. CDR1 is LGHNA and CDR2 is YSLEER in the germline V gene. The CDR3 runs 13 residues. The CDR3 nucleotides are TGCGCCAGCAGCCAAGAATCGGGGCTAGAAGCTTTCTTT. Amino acids: CASSQESGLEAFF.